Below, 8 T cell receptor beta chains from the same sample are listed, as sequenced in a study of blood T cell repertoires in COVID-19. Clones were read by immunoSEQ multiplex PCR, and TCRdb kept only the in-frame ones, dropping some. The sample holds some 200,000 clones, around 92% seen once. The sample was PBMCs or T cells enriched from blood (not recorded which). The receptors come from a woman aged 18-29 years who had recovered from COVID-19.

The J gene is TRBJ1-2, the V gene TRBV24-1, with 8 nucleotides matching TRBD1. CDR1 and CDR2 from the germline V gene are KGHDR and SFDVKD. This CDR3 contains 16 residues. V was clipped by 4 bases and J by 2 bases; unmatched bases: 8. CDR3 region: CATSDPRTGSNYGYTF. DNA for the CDR3: TGTGCCACCAGTGACCCCCGGACAGGGTCAAACTATGGCTACACCTTC.

This clone was seen a single time. The V call is TRBV28, the J call TRBJ1-2; 7 bases are a match to TRBD1. Germline CDR1 is MDHEN and CDR2 is SYDVKM. This CDR3 contains 17 residues. The V gene end was trimmed by 5 bases and the J gene end by 1 base; junction bases not matched to a gene: 13. The CDR3 region is CASSTGDHSYVNYGYTF. The CDR3 nucleotides are TGTGCCAGCAGTACAGGGGATCATTCTTACGTTAACTATGGCTACACCTTC.

V is TRBV19 and J is TRBJ1-5, with TRBD1 as a possible D gene (5 bases). The CDR3 extends over 13 amino acids. CDR1 and CDR2 from the germline V gene are LNHDA and SQIVND (reference sequence). The V and J ends lost 6 bases and 4 bases respectively, with 10 bases between them. The CDR3 nucleotides read TGTGCCAGTAGCCTACAGGAGAATCAGCCCCAGCATTTT. Translating gives CASSLQENQPQHF.

This clone was observed a single time. The rearrangement joins TRBV9 to TRBJ2-2, with TRBD1 matching 7 bases. CDR1 is SGDLS and CDR2 is YYNGEE in the germline V gene. The CDR3 has 15 amino acids. V was clipped by 4 bases and J by 0 bases; unmatched bases: 3. CDR3 bases: TGTGCCAGCAGCACCACAGGGGCGAACACCGGGGAGCTGTTTTTT. Protein sequence: CASSTTGANTGELFF.

The chain carries TRBV28 and TRBJ1-1, with 9 nucleotides matching TRBD1. Germline V gene data show CDR1 as MDHEN and CDR2 as SYDVKM. This CDR3 comprises 13 residues. Losses at the gene ends were 6 bases for V and 8 bases for J; bases not matched to a gene: 7. This chain's CDR3 is CASRYTGGGEAFF. The CDR3 nucleotides are TGTGCCAGCAGGTACACAGGGGGCGGAGAAGCTTTCTTT.

The chain couples TRBV7-2 to TRBJ2-3; 7 bases line up with TRBD2. J was trimmed by 1 base and V by 4 bases; bases with no gene match: 2. This CDR3 is built from 14 residues. Germline-derived CDR1 and CDR2 are SGHTA and FQGNSA. This chain's CDR3 is CASSYSGRTDTQYF. CDR3 nucleotide sequence: TGTGCCAGCAGCTATAGCGGGCGCACAGATACGCAGTATTTT. Together with reference TRBV7-2 and TRBJ2-3, the CDR3 gives the full variable domain: GAGVSQSPSNKVTEKGKDVELRCDPISGHTALYWYRQSLGQGLEFLIYFQGNSAPDKSGLPSDRFSAERTGGSVSTLTIQRTQQEDSAVYLCASSYSGRTDTQYFGPGTRLTVL.

This chain connects TRBV5-1 to TRBJ2-5; 7 bases match TRBD2. Germline V gene data show CDR1 as SGHRS and CDR2 as YFSETQ. The CDR3 spans 14 residues. Trimming took 0 bases from V and 5 from J; bases not matched to a gene: 4. The CDR3 loop is CASSLGQGGETQYF. CDR3 sequence (DNA): TGCGCCAGCAGCTTGGGCCAGGGAGGGGAGACCCAGTACTTC.

The CDR3 region is CASGTGAVEQFF. The CDR3 DNA reads TGCGCCAGCGGGACAGGGGCGGTTGAGCAGTTCTTC. The V call is TRBV5-1, the J call TRBJ2-1; 10 nucleotides align to TRBD1. The CDR3 runs to 12 residues. Looked up from germline, CDR1 is SGHRS and CDR2 is YFSETQ. After removal of 7 bases from V and 9 bases from J, the junction contained 4 bases not matched to a gene.